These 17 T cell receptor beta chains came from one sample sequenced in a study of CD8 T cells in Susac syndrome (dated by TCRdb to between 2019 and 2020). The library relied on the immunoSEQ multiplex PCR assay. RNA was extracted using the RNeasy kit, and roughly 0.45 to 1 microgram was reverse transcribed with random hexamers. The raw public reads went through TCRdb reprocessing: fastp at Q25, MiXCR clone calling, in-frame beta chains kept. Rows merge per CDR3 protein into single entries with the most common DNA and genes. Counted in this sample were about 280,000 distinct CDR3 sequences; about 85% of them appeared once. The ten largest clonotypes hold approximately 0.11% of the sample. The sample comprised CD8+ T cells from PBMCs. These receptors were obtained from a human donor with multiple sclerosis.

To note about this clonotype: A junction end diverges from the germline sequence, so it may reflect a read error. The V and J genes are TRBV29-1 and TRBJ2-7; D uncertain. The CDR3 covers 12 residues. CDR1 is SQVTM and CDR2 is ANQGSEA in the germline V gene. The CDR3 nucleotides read TGCAGCGTTGTTCAGAGCTCCTACGGGCAGTACTTC. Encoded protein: CSVVQSSYGQYF.

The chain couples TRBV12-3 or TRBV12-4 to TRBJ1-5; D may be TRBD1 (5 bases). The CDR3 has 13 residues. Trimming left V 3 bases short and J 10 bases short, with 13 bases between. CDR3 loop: CASSLGGTSPQHF. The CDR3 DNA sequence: TGTGCCAGCAGTTTGGGGGGGACCTCCCCCCAGCATTTT.

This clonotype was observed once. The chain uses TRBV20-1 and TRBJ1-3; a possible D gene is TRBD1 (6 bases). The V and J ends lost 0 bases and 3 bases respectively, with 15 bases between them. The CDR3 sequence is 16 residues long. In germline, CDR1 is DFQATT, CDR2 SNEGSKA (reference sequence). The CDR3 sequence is CSARDEGGLGGNTIYF. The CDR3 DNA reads TGCAGTGCTAGAGATGAGGGGGGGCTCGGTGGAAACACCATATATTTT.

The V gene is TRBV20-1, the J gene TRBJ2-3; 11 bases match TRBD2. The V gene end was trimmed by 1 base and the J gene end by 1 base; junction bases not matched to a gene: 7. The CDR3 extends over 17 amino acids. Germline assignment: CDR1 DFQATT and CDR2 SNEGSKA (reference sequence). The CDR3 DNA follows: TGCAGTGCTAGAGGACTAGCGGGGCCAGAGGGCACAGATACGCAGTATTTT. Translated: CSARGLAGPEGTDTQYF.

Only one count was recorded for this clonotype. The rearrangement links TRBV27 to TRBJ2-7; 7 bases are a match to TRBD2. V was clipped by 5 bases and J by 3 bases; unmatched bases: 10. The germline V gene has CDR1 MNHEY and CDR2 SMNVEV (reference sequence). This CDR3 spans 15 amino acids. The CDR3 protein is CASSPVGGGIYEQYF. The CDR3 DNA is TGTGCCAGCAGTCCAGTGGGGGGAGGGATCTACGAGCAGTACTTC.

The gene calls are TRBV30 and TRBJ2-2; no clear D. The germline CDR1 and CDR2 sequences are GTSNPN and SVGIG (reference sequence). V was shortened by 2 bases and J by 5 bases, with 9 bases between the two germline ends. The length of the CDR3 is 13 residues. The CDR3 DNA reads TGTGCCTGGAGTCCGGCCCTGACCGGGGAGCTGTTTTTT. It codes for CAWSPALTGELFF.

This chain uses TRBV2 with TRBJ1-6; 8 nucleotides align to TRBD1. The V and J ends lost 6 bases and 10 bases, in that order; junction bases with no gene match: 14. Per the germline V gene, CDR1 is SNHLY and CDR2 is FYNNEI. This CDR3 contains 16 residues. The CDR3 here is CASRPLPGTGGSPLHF. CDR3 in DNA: TGTGCCAGCAGGCCTCTTCCCGGGACAGGTGGCTCACCCCTCCACTTT.

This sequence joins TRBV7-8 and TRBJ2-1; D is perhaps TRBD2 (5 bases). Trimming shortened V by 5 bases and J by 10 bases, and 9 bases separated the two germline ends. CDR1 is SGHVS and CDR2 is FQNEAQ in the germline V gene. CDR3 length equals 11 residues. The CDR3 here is CASSAGREQFF. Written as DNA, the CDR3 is TGTGCCAGCAGCGCGGGCCGGGAGCAGTTCTTC.

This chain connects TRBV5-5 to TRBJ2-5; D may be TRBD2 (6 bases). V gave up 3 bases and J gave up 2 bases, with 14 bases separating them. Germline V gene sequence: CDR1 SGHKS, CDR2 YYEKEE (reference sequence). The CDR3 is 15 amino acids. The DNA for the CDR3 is TGTGCCAGCAGCTGGGGTAGCGGAAGTCAAGAGACCCAGTACTTC. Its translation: CASSWGSGSQETQYF.

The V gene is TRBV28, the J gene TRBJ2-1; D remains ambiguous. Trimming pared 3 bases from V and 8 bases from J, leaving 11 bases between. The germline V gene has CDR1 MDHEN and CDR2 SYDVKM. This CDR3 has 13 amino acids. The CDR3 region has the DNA TGTGCCAGCAGTTTCGTAAGGGCAGATGAGCAGTTCTTC. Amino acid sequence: CASSFVRADEQFF.

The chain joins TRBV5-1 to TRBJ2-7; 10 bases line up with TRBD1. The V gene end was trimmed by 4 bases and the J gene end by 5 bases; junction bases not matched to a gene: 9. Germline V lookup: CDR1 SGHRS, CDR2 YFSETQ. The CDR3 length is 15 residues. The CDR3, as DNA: TGCGCCAGCAGCCCTGATACCGGGACAGGGGACGAGCAGTACTTC. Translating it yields CASSPDTGTGDEQYF.

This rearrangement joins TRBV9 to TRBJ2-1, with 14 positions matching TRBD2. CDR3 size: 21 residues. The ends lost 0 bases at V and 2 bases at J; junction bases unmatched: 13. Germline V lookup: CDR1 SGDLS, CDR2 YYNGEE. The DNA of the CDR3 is TGTGCCAGCAGCGTAGTAGCCCCAGGGACTAGCGGGAGAGGGACCTACAATGAGCAGTTCTTC. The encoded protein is CASSVVAPGTSGRGTYNEQFF.

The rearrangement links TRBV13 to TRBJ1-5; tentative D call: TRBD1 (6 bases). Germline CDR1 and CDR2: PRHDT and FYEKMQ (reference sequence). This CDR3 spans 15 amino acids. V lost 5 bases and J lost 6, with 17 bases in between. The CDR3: CASSRGRGAGQPQHF. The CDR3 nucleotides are TGTGCCAGCAGCCGCGGGAGGGGGGCAGGTCAGCCCCAGCATTTT.

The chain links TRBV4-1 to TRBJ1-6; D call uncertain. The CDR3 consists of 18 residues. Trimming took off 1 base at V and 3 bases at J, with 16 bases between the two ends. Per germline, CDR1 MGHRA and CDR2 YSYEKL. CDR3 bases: TGCGCCAGCAGCCAAGTGGGAGGCCGGGGATTCTATAATTCACCCCTCCACTTT. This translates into CASSQVGGRGFYNSPLHF.

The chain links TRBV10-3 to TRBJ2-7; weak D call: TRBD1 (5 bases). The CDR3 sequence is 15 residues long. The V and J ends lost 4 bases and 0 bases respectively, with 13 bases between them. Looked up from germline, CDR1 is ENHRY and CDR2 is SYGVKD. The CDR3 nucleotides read TGTGCCATCAGTGGAGACAGTGTTCTCTCCTACGAGCAGTACTTC. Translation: CAISGDSVLSYEQYF.

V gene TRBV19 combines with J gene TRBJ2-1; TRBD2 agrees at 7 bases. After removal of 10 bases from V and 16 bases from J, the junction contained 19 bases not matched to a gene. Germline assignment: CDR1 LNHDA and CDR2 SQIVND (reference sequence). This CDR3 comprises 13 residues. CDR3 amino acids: CATGEGGRPIGFF. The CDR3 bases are TGTGCCACCGGGGAGGGCGGGAGACCCATTGGTTTCTTC.

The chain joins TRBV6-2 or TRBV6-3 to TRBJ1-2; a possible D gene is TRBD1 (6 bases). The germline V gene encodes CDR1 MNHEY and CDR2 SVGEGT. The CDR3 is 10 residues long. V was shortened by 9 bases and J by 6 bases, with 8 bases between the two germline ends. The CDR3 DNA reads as TGTGCCAGTAGACAGGATGGCTACACCTTC. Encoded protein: CASRQDGYTF.